This entry lists 12 T cell receptor beta chains sequenced from one sample in a study of cytomegalovirus exposure and HLA in healthy donors. This PCR relied on a set of 60 Vbeta primers and 13 Jbeta primers. Data came from immunoSEQ multiplex PCR; TCRdb stores just in-frame clones and leaves some out. In the table there are over 150,000 clones, about 69% of which are singletons. Sequencing was carried out using PBMCs. All receptors derive from a man aged 25 to 40 in good health and CMV-seropositive.

The rearrangement links TRBV18 to TRBJ1-2; no clear D gene. The CDR3 contains 13 residues. The V gene lost 0 bases and the J gene lost 5 bases, with 7 bases spanning the gap. In germline, CDR1 is KGHSH, CDR2 LQKENI. In DNA form, the CDR3 reads TGTGCCAGCTCACCACCAGCCACTTATGGCTACACCTTC. Encoded protein: CASSPPATYGYTF.

This clone was seen a handful of times. The rearrangement links TRBV7-9 to TRBJ2-6, with D perhaps TRBD1 (6 bases). Trimming cost V 6 bases and J 4 bases, with 10 bases left between them. This CDR3 is 14 amino acids long. The germline V gene encodes CDR1 SEHNR and CDR2 FQNEAQ (reference sequence). CDR3 in amino acids: CASRSGTGANVLTF. Here the CDR3 DNA reads TGTGCCAGCAGGTCAGGGACAGGGGCCAACGTCCTGACTTTC.

The chain is built from TRBV9 and TRBJ1-1, with TRBD1 identical over 8 bases. V dropped 1 base and J dropped 2; count of bases not matched to a gene: 1. Per germline, CDR1 SGDLS and CDR2 YYNGEE. The CDR3 is 14 amino acids. CDR3 protein: CASSVQGANTEAFF. The DNA of the CDR3 is TGTGCCAGCAGCGTACAGGGGGCCAACACTGAAGCTTTCTTT.

This clone showed up just a few times. V and J are TRBV18 and TRBJ2-7, with D possibly TRBD1 on 5 matching bases. Trimming removed 4 bases at V and 2 bases at J, with 12 bases between. The CDR3 length is 14 residues. CDR1 is KGHSH and CDR2 is LQKENI in the germline V gene. This chain's CDR3 is CASSQTEETYEQYF. The CDR3 nucleotides read TGTGCCAGCTCACAGACAGAGGAAACCTACGAGCAGTACTTC.

This clone was counted only a few times. J is TRBJ2-1 and V is TRBV5-8; 7 bases are shared with TRBD2. The V gene's germline CDR1 is SGHTS and CDR2 YDEGEE. The CDR3 is 17 amino acids. With V trimmed by 0 bases and J by 2 bases, 8 bases remained unmatched. CDR3 amino acids: CASSLDRGGSAYNEQFF. For the CDR3, the DNA is TGTGCCAGCAGCTTGGACCGAGGCGGGAGTGCCTACAATGAGCAGTTCTTC.

This chain uses TRBV19 with TRBJ2-1; 16 nucleotides agree with TRBD2. Germline V gives CDR1 LNHDA, CDR2 SQIVND (reference sequence). This CDR3 has 17 residues. V lost 5 bases, J lost 9 bases, and 10 bases stayed unmatched. The CDR3 region has the DNA TGTGCCAGTAGTCCTCACCCCGGGACTAGCGGGAGGGTTGAGCAGTTCTTC. Its protein is CASSPHPGTSGRVEQFF.

Comments on this clone: Different DNA sequences within this sample yield the same CDR3. The gene calls are TRBV9 and TRBJ1-3; no definite D call. The germline V gene encodes CDR1 SGDLS and CDR2 YYNGEE. The V end was cut by 0 bases, the J end by 3 bases, with 16 bases between. The CDR3 is 17 residues long. CDR3 sequence reads: CASSVAPPGAFGNTIYF. CDR3 nucleotide sequence: TGTGCCAGCAGCGTAGCACCCCCAGGCGCGTTTGGAAACACCATATATTTT. Based on the CDR3 plus reference TRBV9 and TRBJ1-3, the full variable domain is DSGVTQTPKHLITATGQRVTLRCSPRSGDLSVYWYQQSLDQGLQFLIQYYNGEERAKGNILERFSAQQFPDLHSELNLSSLELGDSALYFCASSVAPPGAFGNTIYFGEGSWLTVV.

This clone is a singleton in its sample. This sample also contains other DNA sequences that code for the same CDR3. This rearrangement joins TRBV7-3 to TRBJ2-5; 9 nucleotides match TRBD2. The CDR3 runs 15 residues. V lost 3 bases to trimming and J lost 5 bases; unmatched junction nucleotides: 7. Looked up from germline, CDR1 is SGHTA and CDR2 is FQGTGA. The CDR3 sequence: CASSLTSGSRETQYF. DNA for the CDR3: TGTGCCAGCAGCTTGACTAGCGGAAGTAGGGAGACCCAGTACTTC. Together with reference TRBV7-3 and TRBJ2-5, the CDR3 gives the full variable domain: GAGVSQTPSNKVTEKGKYVELRCDPISGHTALYWYRQSLGQGPEFLIYFQGTGAADDSGLPNDRFFAVRPEGSVSTLKIQRTERGDSAVYLCASSLTSGSRETQYFGPGTRLLVL.

The chain couples TRBV7-9 to TRBJ1-4; no definite D call. The CDR3 consists of 13 residues. The germline V gene encodes CDR1 SEHNR and CDR2 FQNEAQ (reference sequence). The V and J ends lost 7 bases and 0 bases respectively, with 6 bases between them. For the CDR3, the DNA is TGTGCCAGCACCCGCGCAACTAATGAAAAACTGTTTTTT. Its translation: CASTRATNEKLFF.

The CDR3 sequence: CASSLEDRGRRKLFF. The CDR3 DNA follows: TGTGCCAGCAGCTTAGAGGACAGGGGAAGGAGAAAACTGTTTTTT. V is TRBV7-8 and J is TRBJ1-4; 9 bases align to TRBD1. Trimming removed 1 base from V and 10 bases from J; junction bases left unmatched: 7. The CDR3 spans 15 residues. Germline CDR1 is SGHVS and CDR2 is FQNEAQ.

This clone was seen only a few times. The chain combines TRBV7-6 with TRBJ1-3; D unresolved. The germline V gene has CDR1 SGHVS and CDR2 FNYEAQ. The CDR3 covers 15 residues. The V and J ends lost 2 bases and 1 base respectively, with 9 bases between them. CDR3 DNA sequence: TGTGCCAGCAGCTTAACACAATCGTCTGGAAACACCATATATTTT. This translates into CASSLTQSSGNTIYF.

The J gene is TRBJ1-3, the V gene TRBV5-8; 10 bases fit TRBD1. The junction had 4 bases not matched to a gene; V was cut back by 4 bases and J by 0 bases. The CDR3 loop spans 16 amino acids. Per germline, CDR1 SGHTS and CDR2 YDEGEE. The CDR3 bases are TGTGCCAGCAGCAGGACAGGGGGGTTCTCTGGAAACACCATATATTTT. This translates into CASSRTGGFSGNTIYF.